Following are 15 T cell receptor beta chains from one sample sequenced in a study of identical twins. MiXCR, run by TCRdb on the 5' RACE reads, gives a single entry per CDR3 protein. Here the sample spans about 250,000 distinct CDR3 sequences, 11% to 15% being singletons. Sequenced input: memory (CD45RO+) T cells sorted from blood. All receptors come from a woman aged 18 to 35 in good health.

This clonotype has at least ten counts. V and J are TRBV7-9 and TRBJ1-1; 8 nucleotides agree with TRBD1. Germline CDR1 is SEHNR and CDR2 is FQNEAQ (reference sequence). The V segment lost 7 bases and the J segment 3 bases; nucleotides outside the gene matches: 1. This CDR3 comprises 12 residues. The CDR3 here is CASNRGDTEAFF. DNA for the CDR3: TGTGCCAGCAACAGGGGGGACACTGAAGCTTTCTTT.

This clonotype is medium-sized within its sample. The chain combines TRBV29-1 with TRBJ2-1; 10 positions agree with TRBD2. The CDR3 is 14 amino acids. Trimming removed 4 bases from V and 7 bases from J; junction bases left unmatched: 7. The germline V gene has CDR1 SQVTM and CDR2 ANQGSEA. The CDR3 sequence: CSVVILAGRNEQFF. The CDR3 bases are TGCAGCGTTGTTATACTAGCGGGACGAAATGAGCAGTTCTTC.

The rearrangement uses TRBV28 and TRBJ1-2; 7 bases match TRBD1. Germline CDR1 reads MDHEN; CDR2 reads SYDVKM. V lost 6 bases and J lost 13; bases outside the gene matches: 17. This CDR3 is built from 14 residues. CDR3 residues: CASSPLWQGVDGTF. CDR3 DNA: TGTGCCAGCAGCCCGCTTTGGCAGGGGGTAGACGGCACCTTC.

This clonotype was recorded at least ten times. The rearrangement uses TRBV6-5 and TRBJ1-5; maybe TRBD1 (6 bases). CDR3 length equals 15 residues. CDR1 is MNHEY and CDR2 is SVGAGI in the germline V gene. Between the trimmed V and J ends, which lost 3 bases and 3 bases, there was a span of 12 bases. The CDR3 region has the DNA TGTGCCAGCAGTTATGTGCAGGGGCCCAATCAGCCCCAGCATTTT. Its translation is CASSYVQGPNQPQHF.

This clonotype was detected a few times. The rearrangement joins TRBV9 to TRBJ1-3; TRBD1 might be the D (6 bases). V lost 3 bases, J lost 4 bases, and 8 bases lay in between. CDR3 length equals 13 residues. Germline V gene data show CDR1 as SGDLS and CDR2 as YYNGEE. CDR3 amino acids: CASSEGQGNTIYF. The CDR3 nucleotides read TGTGCCAGCAGCGAAGGACAGGGAAACACCATATATTTT.

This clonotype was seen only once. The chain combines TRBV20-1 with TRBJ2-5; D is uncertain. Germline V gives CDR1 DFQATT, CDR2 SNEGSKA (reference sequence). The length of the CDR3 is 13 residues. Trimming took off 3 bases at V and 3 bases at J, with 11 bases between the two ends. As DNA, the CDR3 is TGCAGTGCTAGGACGGACCAAAAAGAGACCCAGTACTTC. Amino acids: CSARTDQKETQYF.

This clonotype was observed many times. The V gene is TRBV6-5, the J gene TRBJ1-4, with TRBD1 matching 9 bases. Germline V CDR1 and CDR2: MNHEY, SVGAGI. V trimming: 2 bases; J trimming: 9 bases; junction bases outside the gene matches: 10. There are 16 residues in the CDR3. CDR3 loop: CASSYNAGQGPKKLFF. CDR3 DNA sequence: TGTGCCAGCAGTTACAACGCGGGACAGGGTCCCAAAAAACTGTTTTTT.

In DNA form, the CDR3 reads TGTGCCAGCAGCCCGGATTTGCCGGAGCAGTTCTTC. As protein: CASSPDLPEQFF. The chain has TRBV7-2 and TRBJ2-1; D ambiguous. Looked up from germline, CDR1 is SGHTA and CDR2 is FQGNSA. Trimming removed 5 bases at V and 10 bases at J, with 12 bases between. The CDR3 is 12 amino acids.

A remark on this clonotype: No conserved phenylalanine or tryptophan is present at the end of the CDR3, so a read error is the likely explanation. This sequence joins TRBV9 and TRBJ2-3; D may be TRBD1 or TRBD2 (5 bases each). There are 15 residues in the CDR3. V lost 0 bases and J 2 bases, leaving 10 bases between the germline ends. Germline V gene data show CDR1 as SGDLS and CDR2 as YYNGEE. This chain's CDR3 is CASSVAGLNTDTQYL. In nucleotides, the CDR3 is TGTGCCAGCAGCGTAGCGGGGCTGAACACAGATACGCAGTATCTT.

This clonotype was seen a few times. The CDR3 protein is CASTPPGPYGTQYF. CDR3 DNA: TGTGCCAGCACCCCTCCCGGGCCCTATGGGACCCAGTACTTC. This chain joins TRBV6-1 and TRBJ2-5; D not resolved. Trimming removed 7 bases at V and 7 bases at J, with 19 bases between. CDR3 size: 14 residues. Looked up from germline, CDR1 is MNHNS and CDR2 is SASEGT.

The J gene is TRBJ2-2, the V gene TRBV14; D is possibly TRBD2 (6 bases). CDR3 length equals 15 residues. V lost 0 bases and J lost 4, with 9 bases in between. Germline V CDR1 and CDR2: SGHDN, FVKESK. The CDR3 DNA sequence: TGTGCCAGCAGCCAAGATTGGGGAGGCACCGGGGAGCTGTTTTTT. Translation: CASSQDWGGTGELFF.

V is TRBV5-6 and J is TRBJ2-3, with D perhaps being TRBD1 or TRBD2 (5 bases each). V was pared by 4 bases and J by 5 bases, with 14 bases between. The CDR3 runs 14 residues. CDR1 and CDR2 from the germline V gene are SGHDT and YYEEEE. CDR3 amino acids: CASSLRTGGDTQYF. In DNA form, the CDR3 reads TGTGCCAGCAGCCTCCGGACTGGGGGAGATACGCAGTATTTT.

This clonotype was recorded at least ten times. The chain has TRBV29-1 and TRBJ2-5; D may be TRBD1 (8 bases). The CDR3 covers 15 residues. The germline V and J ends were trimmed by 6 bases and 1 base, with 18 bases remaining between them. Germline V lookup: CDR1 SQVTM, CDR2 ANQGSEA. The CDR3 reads CSVEDREGFQETQYF. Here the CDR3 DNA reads TGCAGCGTCGAGGACAGGGAGGGTTTCCAAGAGACCCAGTACTTC. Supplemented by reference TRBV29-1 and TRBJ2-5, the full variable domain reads SAVISQKPSRDICQRGTSLTIQCQVDSQVTMMFWYRQQPGQSLTLIATANQGSEATYESGFVIDKFPISRPNLTFSTLTVSNMSPEDSSIYLCSVEDREGFQETQYFGPGTRLLVL.

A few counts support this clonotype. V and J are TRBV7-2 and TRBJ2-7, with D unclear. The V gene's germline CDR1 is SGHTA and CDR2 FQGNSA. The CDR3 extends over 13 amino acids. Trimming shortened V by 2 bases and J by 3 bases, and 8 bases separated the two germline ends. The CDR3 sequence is CASSLRVVYEQYF. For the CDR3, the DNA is TGTGCCAGCAGCTTACGGGTGGTCTACGAGCAGTACTTC.

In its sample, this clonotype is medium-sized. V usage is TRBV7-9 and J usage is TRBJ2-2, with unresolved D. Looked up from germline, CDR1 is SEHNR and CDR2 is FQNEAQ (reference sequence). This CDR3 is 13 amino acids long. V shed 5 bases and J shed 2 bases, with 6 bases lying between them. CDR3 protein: CASSGYNTGELFF. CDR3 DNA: TGTGCCAGCAGCGGATACAACACCGGGGAGCTGTTTTTT.